This T cell receptor beta chain was recorded in a study of graft-versus-host responses after intestinal transplantation. Overall study context: The recipients all started with anti-thymocyte globulin induction and then took tacrolimus and steroids for 3 to 4 years. Study-level findings and limits: Present in recipient marrow, GvH clones included some that appeared first in ileum or blood. Early post-transplant falls in HvG clones accompanied the peak levels of circulating GvH clones.

Details on this clone: The antigen remains undetermined.

Profiled with immunoSEQ multiplex PCR; TCRdb holds only in-frame clones, not every one. Among around 120,000 clones listed, roughly 93% were seen once. The CDR3 spans 17 residues. V shed 4 bases and J shed 0 bases, with 18 bases lying between them. Germline assignment: CDR1 SGHDT and CDR2 YYEEEE. This TCR came from a human donor who received an intestinal transplant. The source was unstimulated CD4+ T cells sorted from spleen or lymph node cells, collected before intestinal transplant. The chain is built from TRBV5-6 and TRBJ2-3; TRBD1 is a possible D gene (6 bases). Here the CDR3 reads CASSIQGIAPSTDTQYF. CDR3 bases: TGTGCCAGCAGCATCCAGGGGATAGCGCCTAGCACAGATACGCAGTATTTT. The entire variable domain, with the rest obtained from reference TRBV5-6 and TRBJ2-3, is as follows: DAGVTQSPTHLIKTRGQQVTLRCSPKSGHDTVSWYQQALGQGPQFIFQYYEEEERQRGNFPDRFSGHQFPNYSSELNVNALLLGDSALYLCASSIQGIAPSTDTQYFGPGTRLTVL.